The present T cell receptor beta chain was sequenced within a study of molecular identifiers for immune sequencing clone quantification. The study's findings and limits: In CMV-specific effectors, clones above 20 copies held over 98% of molecules; naive, under 1%. Jurkat TCR RNA spiked in from one cell could reportedly be detected among approximately 980,000 naive cells.

This clonotype was observed a few times. Antigen specificity is unknown. One entry per CDR3 protein results from TCRdb running MiXCR on the PCR reads. The sample yields about 510,000 distinct CDR3 sequences, roughly 24% seen once. Germline CDR1 reads SGHRS; CDR2 reads YFSETQ. CDR3 size: 16 residues. The V segment lost 3 bases and the J segment 4 bases; nucleotides outside the gene matches: 5. Naive CD8 T cells underwent sorting with the CD8+CD4-CCR7+CD45RA+ definition. This clonotype was sampled from a human donor in good health. Some libraries in this study had Jurkat cell RNA spiked in. This rearrangement joins TRBV5-1 to TRBJ2-3, with 13 bases aligning to TRBD2. The sequencing sample was made of naive CD8+ T cells from blood, with Jurkat cell RNA spiked in. Subset reported: FACS-sorted CD8+CD4-CCR7+CD45RA+ naive T cells. The CDR3, as DNA: TGCGCCAGCAGCTGGACTAGCGGGAGAGGATCAGATACGCAGTATTTT. This translates into CASSWTSGRGSDTQYF.